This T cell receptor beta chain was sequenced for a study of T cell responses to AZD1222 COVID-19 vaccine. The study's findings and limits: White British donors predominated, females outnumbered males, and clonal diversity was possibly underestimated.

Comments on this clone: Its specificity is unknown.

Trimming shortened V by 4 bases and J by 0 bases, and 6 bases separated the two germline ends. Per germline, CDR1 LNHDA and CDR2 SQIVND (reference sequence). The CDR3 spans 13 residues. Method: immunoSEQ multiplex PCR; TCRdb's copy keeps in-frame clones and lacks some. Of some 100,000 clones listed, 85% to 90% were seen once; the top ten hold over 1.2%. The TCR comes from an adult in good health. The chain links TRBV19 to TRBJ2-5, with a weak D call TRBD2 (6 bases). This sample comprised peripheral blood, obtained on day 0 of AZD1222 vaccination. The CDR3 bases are TGTGCCAGTAGTAGGGACTACCAAGAGACCCAGTACTTC. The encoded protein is CASSRDYQETQYF.